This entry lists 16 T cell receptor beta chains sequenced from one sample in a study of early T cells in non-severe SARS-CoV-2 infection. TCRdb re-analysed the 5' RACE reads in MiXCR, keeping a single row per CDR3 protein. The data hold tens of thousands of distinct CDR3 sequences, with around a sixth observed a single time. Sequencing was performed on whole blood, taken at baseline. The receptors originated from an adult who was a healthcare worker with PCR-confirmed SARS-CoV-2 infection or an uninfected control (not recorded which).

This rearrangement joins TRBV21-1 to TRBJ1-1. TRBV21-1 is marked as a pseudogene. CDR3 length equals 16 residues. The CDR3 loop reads CASSNTRSAMNTEVFF. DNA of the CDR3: TGTGCCAGCAGCAACACTCGGTCTGCGATGAACACTGAAGTTTTCTTT.

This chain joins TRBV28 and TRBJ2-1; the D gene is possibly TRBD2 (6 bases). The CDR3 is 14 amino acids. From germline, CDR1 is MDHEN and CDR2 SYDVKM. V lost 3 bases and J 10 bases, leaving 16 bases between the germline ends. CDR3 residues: CASSLGRGSREQFF. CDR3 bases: TGTGCCAGCAGTTTGGGTCGGGGGTCTCGAGAGCAGTTCTTC.

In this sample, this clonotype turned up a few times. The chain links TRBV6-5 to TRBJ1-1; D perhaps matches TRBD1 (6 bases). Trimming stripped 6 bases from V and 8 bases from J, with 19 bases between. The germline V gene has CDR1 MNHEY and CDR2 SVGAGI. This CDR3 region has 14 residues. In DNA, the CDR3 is TGTGCCAGCAGGGACGCCTCCAGGGGAGCGGAAGCTTTCTTT. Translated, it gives CASRDASRGAEAFF.

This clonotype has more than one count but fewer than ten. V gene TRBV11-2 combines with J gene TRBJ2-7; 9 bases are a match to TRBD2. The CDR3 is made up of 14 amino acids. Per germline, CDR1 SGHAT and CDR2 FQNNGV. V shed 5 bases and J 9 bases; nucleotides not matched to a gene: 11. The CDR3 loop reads CASSPIAGGPGQYF. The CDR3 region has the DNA TGTGCCAGCAGCCCGATCGCGGGAGGGCCTGGGCAGTACTTC.

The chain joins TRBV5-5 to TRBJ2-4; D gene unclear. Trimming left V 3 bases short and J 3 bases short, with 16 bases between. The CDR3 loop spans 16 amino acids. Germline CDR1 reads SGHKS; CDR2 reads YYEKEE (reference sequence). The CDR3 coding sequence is TGTGCCAGCAGCTCAGGACCTCTGGTCTTCAAAAACATTCAGTACTTC. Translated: CASSSGPLVFKNIQYF.

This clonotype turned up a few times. In DNA, the CDR3 is TGTGCCAGCAGTGACGAGGGACTAGCGGGTGTAGAGCAGTACTTC. Translating it yields CASSDEGLAGVEQYF. The V call is TRBV25-1, the J call TRBJ2-7, with 12 positions matching TRBD2. Germline loops: CDR1 MGHDK, CDR2 SYGVNS. Germline trimming cut 3 bases from V and 7 bases from J; bases unmatched to any gene: 7. This CDR3 has 15 residues.

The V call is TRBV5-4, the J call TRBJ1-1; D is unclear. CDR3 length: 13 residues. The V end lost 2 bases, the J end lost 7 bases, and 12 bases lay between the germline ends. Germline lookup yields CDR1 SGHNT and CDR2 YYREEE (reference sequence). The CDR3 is CASSFGGRREAFF. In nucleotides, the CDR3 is TGTGCCAGCAGCTTCGGTGGGCGCCGTGAAGCTTTCTTT.

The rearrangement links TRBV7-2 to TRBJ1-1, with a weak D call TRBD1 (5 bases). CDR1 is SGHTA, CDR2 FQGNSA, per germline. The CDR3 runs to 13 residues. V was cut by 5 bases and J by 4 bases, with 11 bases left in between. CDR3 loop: CASSPRRGTEAFF. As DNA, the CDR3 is TGTGCCAGCAGCCCGAGGAGGGGCACTGAAGCTTTCTTT.

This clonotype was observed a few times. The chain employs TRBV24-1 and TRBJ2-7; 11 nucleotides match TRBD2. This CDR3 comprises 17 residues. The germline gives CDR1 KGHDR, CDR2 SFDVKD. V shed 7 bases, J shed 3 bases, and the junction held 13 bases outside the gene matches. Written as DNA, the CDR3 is TGTGCCACCAGCGACGATTCCGGGACTAGCGGAGTCTACGAGCAGTACTTC. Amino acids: CATSDDSGTSGVYEQYF.

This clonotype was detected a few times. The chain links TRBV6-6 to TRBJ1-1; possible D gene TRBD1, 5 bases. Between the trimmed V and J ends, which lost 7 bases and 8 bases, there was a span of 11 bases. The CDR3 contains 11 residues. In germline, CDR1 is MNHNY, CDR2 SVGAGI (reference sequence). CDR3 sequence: CASTRTPEAFF. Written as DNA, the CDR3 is TGTGCCAGCACTCGGACACCAGAAGCTTTCTTT.

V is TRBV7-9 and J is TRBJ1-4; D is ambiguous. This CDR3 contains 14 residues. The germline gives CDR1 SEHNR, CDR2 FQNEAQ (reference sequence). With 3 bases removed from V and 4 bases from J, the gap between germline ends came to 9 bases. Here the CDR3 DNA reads TGTGCCAGCAGCTTCGGCAACAGTAATGAAAAACTGTTTTTT. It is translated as CASSFGNSNEKLFF.

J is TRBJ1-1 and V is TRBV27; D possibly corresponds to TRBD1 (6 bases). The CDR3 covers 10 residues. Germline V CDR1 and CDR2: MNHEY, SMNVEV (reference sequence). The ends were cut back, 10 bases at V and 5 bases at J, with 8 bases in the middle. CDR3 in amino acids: CAIRGTEAFF. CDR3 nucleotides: TGTGCCATCAGGGGAACTGAAGCTTTCTTT.

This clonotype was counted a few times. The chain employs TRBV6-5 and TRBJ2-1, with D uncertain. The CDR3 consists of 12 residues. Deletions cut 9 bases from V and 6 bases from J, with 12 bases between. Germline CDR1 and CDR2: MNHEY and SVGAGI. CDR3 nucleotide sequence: TGTGCCAGTGGCCGATACGCCAATGAGCAGTTCTTC. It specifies CASGRYANEQFF.

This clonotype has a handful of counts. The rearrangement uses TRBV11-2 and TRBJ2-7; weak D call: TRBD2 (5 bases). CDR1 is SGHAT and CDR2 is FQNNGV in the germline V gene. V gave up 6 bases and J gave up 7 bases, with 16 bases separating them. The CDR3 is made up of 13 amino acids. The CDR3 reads CASRQRSVVEQYF. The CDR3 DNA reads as TGTGCCAGCAGGCAGCGGTCGGTCGTAGAGCAGTACTTC.

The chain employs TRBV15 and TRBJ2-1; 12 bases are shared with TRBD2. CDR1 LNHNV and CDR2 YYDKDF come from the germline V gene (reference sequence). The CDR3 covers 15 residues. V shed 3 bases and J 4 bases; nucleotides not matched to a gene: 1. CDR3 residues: CATSSGLAGYNEQFF. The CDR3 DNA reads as TGTGCCACCAGCAGCGGACTAGCGGGATACAATGAGCAGTTCTTC.

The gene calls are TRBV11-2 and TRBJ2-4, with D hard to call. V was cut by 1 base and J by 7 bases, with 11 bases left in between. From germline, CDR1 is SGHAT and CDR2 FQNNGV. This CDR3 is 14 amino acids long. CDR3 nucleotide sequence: TGTGCCAGCAGCTTAGCAGGAGTCGGGAACATTCAGTACTTC. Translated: CASSLAGVGNIQYF.